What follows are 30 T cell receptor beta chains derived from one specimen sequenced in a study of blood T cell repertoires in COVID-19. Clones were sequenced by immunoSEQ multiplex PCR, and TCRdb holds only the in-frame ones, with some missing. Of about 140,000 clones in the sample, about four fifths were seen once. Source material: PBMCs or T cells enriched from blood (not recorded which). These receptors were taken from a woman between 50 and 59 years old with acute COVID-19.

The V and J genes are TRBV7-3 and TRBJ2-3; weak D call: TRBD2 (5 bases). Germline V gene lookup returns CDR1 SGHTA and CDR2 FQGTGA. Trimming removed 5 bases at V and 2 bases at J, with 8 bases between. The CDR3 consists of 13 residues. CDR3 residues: CASSPGDTDTQYF. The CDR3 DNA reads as TGTGCCAGCAGCCCCGGGGACACAGATACGCAGTATTTT.

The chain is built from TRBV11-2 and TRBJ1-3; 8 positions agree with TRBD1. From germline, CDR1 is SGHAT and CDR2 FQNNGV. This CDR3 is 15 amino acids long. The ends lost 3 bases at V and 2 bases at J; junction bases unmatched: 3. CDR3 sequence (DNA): TGTGCCAGCAGCTTCCAACAGGGGGCTGGAAACACCATATATTTT. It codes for CASSFQQGAGNTIYF.

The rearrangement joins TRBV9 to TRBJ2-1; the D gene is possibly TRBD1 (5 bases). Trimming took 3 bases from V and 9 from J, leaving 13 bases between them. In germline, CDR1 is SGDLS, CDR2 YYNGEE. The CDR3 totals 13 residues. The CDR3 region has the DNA TGTGCCAGCAGCGATCCTGCAAGGGGTGAGCAGTTCTTC. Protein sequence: CASSDPARGEQFF.

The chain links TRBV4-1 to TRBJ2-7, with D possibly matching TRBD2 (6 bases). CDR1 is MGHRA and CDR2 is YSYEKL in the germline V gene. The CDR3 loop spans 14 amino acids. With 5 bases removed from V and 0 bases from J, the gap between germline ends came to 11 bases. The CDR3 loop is CASSFGTGSYEQYF. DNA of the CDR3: TGCGCCAGCAGCTTCGGGACTGGCTCCTACGAGCAGTACTTC.

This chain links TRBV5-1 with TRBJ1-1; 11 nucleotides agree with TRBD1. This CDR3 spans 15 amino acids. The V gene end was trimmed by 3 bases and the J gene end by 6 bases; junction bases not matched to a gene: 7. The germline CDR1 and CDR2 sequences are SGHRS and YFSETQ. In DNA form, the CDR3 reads TGCGCCAGCAGCTGGTGGGGACAGGGGGTCTCTGAAGCTTTCTTT. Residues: CASSWWGQGVSEAFF. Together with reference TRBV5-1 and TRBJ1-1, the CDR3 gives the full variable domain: KAGVTQTPRYLIKTRGQQVTLSCSPISGHRSVSWYQQTPGQGLQFLFEYFSETQRNKGNFPGRFSGRQFSNSRSEMNVSTLELGDSALYLCASSWWGQGVSEAFFGQGTRLTVV.

The CDR3: CATSRTGEAFF. CDR3 in DNA: TGTGCCACTTCCAGGACAGGTGAAGCTTTCTTT. J is TRBJ1-1 and V is TRBV6-5; 7 positions agree with TRBD1. Germline lookup yields CDR1 MNHEY and CDR2 SVGAGI. This CDR3 has 11 residues. Unmatched junction bases numbered 6, after V lost 10 bases and J lost 7 bases.

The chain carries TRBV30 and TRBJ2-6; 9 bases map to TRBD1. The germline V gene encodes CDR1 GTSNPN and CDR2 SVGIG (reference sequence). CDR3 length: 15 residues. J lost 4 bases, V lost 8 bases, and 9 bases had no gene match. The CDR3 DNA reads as TGTGCCGGCCGGGACAGGGTCGCGGGGGCCAACGTCCTGACTTTC. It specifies CAGRDRVAGANVLTF. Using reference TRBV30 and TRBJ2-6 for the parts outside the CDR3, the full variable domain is SQTIHQWPATLVQPVGSPLSLECTVEGTSNPNLYWYRQAAGRGLQLLFYSVGIGQISSEVPQNLSASRPQDRQFILSSKKLLLSDSGFYLCAGRDRVAGANVLTFGAGSRLTVL.

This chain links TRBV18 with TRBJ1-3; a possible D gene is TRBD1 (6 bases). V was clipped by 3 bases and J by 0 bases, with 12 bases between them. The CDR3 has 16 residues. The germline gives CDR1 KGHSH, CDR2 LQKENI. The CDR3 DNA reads TGTGCCAGCTCACCTGGACAGCGCTCCTCTGGAAACACCATATATTTT. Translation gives CASSPGQRSSGNTIYF.

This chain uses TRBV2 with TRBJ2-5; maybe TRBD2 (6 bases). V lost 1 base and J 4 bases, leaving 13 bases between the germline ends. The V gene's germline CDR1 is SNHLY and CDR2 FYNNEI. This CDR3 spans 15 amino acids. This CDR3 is CASSEEMPGVETQYF. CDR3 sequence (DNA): TGTGCCAGCAGTGAAGAGATGCCGGGGGTAGAGACCCAGTACTTC. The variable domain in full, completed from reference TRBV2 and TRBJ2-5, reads EPEVTQTPSHQVTQMGQEVILRCVPISNHLYFYWYRQILGQKVEFLVSFYNNEISEKSEIFDDQFSVERPDGSNFTLKIRSTKLEDSAMYFCASSEEMPGVETQYFGPGTRLLVL.

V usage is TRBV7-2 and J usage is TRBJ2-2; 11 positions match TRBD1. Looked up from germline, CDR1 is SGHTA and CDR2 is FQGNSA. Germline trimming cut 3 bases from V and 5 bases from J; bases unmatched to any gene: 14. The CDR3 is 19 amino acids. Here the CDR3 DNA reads TGTGCCAGCAGCTTGACCTGGACAGGGGGCGCGAAGGGGACCGGGGAGCTGTTTTTT. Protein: CASSLTWTGGAKGTGELFF.

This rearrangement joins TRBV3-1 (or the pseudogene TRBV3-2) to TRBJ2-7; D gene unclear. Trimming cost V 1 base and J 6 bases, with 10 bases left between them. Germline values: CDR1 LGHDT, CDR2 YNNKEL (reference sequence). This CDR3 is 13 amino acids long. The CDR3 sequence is CASSQGAAREQYF. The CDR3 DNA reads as TGTGCCAGCAGCCAAGGCGCCGCCCGCGAGCAGTACTTC.

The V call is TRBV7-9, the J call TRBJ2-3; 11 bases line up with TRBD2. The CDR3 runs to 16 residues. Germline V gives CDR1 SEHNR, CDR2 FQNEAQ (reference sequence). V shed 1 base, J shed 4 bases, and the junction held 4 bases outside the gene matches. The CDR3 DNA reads TGTGCCAGCAGCTTAGTACTAGCGGGAGACGCAGATACGCAGTATTTT. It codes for CASSLVLAGDADTQYF.

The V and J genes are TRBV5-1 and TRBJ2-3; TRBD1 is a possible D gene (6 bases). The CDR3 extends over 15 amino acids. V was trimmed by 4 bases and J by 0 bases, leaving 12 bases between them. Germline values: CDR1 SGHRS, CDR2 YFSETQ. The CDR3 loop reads CASSLMGASTDTQYF. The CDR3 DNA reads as TGCGCCAGCAGCCTTATGGGGGCTAGCACAGATACGCAGTATTTT.

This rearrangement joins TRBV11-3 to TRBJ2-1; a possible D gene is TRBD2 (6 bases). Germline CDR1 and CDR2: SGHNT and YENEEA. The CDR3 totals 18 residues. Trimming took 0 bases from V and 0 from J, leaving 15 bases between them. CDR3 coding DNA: TGTGCCAGCAGCTTAGATCACACGGGAGTTGGCTCCTACAATGAGCAGTTCTTC. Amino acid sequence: CASSLDHTGVGSYNEQFF.

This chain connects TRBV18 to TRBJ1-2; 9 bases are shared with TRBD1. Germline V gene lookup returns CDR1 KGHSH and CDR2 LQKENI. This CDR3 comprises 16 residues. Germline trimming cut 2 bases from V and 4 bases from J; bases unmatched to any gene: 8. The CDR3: CASSPSRTGVSYGYTF. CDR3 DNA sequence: TGTGCCAGCTCACCAAGCCGGACAGGGGTATCCTATGGCTACACCTTC.

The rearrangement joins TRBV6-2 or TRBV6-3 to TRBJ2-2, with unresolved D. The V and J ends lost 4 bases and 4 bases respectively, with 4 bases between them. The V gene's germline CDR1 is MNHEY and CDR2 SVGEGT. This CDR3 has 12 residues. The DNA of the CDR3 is TGTGCCAGCAGTTCATCCACCGGGGAGCTGTTTTTT. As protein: CASSSSTGELFF.

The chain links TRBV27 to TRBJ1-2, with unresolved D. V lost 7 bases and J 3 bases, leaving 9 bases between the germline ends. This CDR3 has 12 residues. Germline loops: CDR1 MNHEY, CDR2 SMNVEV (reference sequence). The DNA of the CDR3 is TGTGCCAGCATGTCCCGCGACTATGGCTACACCTTC. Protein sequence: CASMSRDYGYTF.

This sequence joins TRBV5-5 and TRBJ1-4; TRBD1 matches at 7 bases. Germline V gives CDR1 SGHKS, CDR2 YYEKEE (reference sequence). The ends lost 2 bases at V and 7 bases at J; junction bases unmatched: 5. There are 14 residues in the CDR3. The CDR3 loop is CASSLQGNAEKLFF. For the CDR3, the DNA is TGTGCCAGCAGCTTACAGGGGAACGCTGAAAAACTGTTTTTT.

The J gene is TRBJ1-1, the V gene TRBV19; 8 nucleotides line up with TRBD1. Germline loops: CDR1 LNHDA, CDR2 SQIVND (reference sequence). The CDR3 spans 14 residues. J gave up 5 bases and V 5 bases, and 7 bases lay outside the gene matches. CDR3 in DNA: TGTGCCAGTAGTTTTACAGGGGGGAAAACTGAAGCTTTCTTT. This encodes CASSFTGGKTEAFF.

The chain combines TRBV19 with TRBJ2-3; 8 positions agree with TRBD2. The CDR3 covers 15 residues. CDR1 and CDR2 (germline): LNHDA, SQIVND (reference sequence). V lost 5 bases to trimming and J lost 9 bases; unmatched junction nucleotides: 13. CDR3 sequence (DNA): TGTGCCAGTAGTTTTCAGCGGGAGTCAAAAGGGACGCAGTATTTT. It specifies CASSFQRESKGTQYF.

CDR3 residues: CASTLRGGAGAFF. CDR3 coding DNA: TGTGCCAGCACCTTACGGGGGGGCGCGGGAGCTTTCTTT. The chain recombines TRBV12-3 or TRBV12-4 with TRBJ1-1, with D tentatively TRBD1 (6 bases). The CDR3 contains 13 residues. V lost 7 bases and J lost 10, with 19 bases in between.

The CDR3 protein is CASKVSGTSADDGYEQYF. The CDR3 coding sequence is TGTGCCAGTAAGGTTTCCGGGACTAGCGCAGACGACGGGTACGAGCAGTACTTC. The V and J genes are TRBV19 and TRBJ2-7; TRBD2 aligns across 10 bases. CDR1 is LNHDA and CDR2 is SQIVND in the germline V gene (reference sequence). The CDR3 is made up of 18 amino acids. Germline trimming cut 7 bases from V and 4 bases from J; bases unmatched to any gene: 19. Full variable domain (missing parts from reference TRBV19 and TRBJ2-7): DGGITQSPKYLFRKEGQNVTLSCEQNLNHDAMYWYRQDPGQGLRLIYYSQIVNDFQKGDIAEGYSVSREKKESFPLTVTSAQKNPTAFYLCASKVSGTSADDGYEQYFGPGTRLTVT.

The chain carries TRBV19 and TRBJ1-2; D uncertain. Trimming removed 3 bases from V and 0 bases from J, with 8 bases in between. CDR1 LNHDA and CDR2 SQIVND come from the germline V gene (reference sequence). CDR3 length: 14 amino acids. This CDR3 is CASSIQGANYGYTF. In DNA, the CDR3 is TGTGCCAGTAGTATTCAAGGAGCTAACTATGGCTACACCTTC.

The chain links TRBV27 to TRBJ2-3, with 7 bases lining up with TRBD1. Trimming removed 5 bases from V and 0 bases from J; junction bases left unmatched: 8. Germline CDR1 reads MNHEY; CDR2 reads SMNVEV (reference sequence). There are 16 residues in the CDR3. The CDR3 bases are TGTGCCAGCAGTCTAAGGGGGCTCTCTAGCACAGATACGCAGTATTTT. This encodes CASSLRGLSSTDTQYF.

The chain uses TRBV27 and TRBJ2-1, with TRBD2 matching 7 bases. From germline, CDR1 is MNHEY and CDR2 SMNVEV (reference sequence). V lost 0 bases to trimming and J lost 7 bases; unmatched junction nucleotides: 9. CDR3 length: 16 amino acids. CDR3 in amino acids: CASSLSWELAMNEQFF. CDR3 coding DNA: TGTGCCAGCAGTTTATCGTGGGAACTAGCGATGAATGAGCAGTTCTTC.

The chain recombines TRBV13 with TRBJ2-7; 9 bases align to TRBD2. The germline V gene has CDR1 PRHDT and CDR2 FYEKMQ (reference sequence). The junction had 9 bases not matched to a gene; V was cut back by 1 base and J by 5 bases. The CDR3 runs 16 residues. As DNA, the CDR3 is TGTGCCAGCAGCTTAGCGGGGGTAGCGGGAGTTCACGAGCAGTACTTC. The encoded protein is CASSLAGVAGVHEQYF.

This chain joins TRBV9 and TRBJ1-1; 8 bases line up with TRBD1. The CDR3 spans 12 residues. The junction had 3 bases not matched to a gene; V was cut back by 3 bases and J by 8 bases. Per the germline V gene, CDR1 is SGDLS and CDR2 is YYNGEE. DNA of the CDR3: TGTGCCAGCAGCGGAGGACAGGGCGAAGCTTTCTTT. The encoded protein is CASSGGQGEAFF.

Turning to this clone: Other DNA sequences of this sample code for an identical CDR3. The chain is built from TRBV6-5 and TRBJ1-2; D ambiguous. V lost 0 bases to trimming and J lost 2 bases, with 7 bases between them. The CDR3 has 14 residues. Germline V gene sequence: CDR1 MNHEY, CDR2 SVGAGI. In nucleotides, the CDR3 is TGTGCCAGCAGTTACTCCGCGGAAAACTATGGCTACACCTTC. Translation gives CASSYSAENYGYTF.

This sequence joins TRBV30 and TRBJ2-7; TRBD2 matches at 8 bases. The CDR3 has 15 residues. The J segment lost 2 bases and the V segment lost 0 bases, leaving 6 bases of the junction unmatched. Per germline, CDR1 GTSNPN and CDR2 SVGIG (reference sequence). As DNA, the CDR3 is TGTGCCTGGAGTGTAATGGCGGGAGGTGCCTACGAGCAGTACTTC. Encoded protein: CAWSVMAGGAYEQYF.

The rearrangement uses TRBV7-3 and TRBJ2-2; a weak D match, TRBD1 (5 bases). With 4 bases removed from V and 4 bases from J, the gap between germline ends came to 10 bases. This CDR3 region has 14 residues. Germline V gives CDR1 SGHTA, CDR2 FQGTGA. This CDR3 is CASSSQGSTGELFF. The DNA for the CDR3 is TGTGCCAGCAGCTCTCAGGGTAGCACCGGGGAGCTGTTTTTT.